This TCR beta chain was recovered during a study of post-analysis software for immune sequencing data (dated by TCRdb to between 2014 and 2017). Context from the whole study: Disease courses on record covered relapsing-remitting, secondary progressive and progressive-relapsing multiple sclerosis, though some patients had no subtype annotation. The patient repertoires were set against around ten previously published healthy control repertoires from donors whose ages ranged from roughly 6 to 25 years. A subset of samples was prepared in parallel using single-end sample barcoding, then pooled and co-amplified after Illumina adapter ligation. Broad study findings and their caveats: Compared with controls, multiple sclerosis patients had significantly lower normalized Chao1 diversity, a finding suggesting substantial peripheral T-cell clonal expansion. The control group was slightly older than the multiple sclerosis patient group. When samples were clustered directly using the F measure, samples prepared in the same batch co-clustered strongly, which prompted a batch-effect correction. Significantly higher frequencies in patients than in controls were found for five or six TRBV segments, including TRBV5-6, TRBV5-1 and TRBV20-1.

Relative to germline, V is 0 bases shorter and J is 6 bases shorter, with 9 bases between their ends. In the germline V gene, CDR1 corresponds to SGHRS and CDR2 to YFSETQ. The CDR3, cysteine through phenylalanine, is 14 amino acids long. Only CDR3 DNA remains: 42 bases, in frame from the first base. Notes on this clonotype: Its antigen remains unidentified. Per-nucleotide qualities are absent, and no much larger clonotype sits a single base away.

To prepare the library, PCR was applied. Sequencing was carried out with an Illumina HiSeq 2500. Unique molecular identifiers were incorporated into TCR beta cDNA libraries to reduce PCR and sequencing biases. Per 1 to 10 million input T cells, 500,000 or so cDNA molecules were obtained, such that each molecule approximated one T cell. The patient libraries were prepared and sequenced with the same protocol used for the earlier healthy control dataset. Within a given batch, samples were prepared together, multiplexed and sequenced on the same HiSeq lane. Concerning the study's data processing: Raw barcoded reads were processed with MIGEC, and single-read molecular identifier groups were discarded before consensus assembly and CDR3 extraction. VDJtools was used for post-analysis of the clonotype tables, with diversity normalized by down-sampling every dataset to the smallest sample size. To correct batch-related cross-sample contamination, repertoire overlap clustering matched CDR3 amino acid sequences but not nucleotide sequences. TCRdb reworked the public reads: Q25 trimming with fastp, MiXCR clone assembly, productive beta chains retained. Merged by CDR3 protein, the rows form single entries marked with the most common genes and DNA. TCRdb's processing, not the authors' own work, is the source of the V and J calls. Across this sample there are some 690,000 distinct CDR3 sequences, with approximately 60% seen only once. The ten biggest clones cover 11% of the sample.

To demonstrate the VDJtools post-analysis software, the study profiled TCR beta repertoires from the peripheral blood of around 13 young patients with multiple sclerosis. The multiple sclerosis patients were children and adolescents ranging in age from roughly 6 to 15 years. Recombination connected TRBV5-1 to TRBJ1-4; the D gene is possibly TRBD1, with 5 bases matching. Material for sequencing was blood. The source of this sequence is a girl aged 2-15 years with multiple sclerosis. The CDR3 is CASSLDLTDEKLFF. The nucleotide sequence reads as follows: TGCGCCAGCAGCTTGGATTTGACAGATGAAAAACTGTTTTTT.